This T cell receptor beta chain was obtained from a study of blood T cells in healthy people across ages. With a J-beta primer mix and a sample-barcoded 5' primer, a second PCR ran roughly 6 to 11 cycles. MiXCR, run by TCRdb on the 5' RACE reads, gives a single entry per CDR3 protein. The sample has around 800,000 distinct CDR3 sequences, around 25% seen once. A further study also used this sample, focusing on T cells of mothers and their children. That paper notes: Several children, together with their three healthy Caucasian mothers, made up the donors. Unrelated pairs and related pairs have their TCR recombination output shaped similarly by thymic selection.

This sequence was found in a boy younger than 18 in good health. Source material: blood.

CDR3 nucleotide sequence: TGCGCCAGCAGTGACAGGGCCATGAGAGAAAAACTGTTTTTT. This codes for CASSDRAMREKLFF. The J gene is TRBJ1-4, the V gene TRBV4-1; 7 nucleotides align to TRBD1. The CDR3 sequence is 14 residues long. Trimming took 6 bases from V and 8 from J; bases not matched to a gene: 9. CDR1 is MGHRA and CDR2 is YSYEKL in the germline V gene.